This T cell receptor beta chain was captured in a study of shared clonotypes between healthy human individuals. Sequenced by immunoSEQ multiplex PCR; TCRdb stores in-frame clones only, minus some. Altogether hundreds of thousands of clones are present, roughly 72% being singletons, with the ten largest covering 1.5% to 2%. V lost 1 base to trimming and J lost 0 bases; unmatched junction nucleotides: 4. The germline V gene encodes CDR1 LNHDA and CDR2 SQIVND (reference sequence). This CDR3 is 17 amino acids long. The sample taken for sequencing was memory CD4+ T cells sorted from blood. Sample subset: CD45RA-negative fraction. The chain employs TRBV19 and TRBJ2-1; 9 nucleotides align to TRBD2. The receptor's source is a woman aged 30 to 39 in good health. CDR3 coding DNA: TGTGCCAGTAGTATAGGGATTAGCGGGGGCTCCTACAATGAGCAGTTCTTC. Its protein product is CASSIGISGGSYNEQFF.